This TCR beta chain is from a study of control samples from healthy donors and cancer patients. The CDR3 consists of 15 residues. Germline CDR1 and CDR2: GTSNPN and SVGIG (reference sequence). V was pared by 1 base and J by 1 base, with 10 bases between. The protocol was immunoSEQ multiplex PCR, while the TCRdb copy is restricted to in-frame clones and leaves out a portion. The data hold about 89,000 clones, with approximately 87% observed a single time. Sequencing was done on a sample of blood. The sequence was collected from a woman between 35 and 50 years old in good health. The V and J genes are TRBV30 and TRBJ2-2, with D possibly being TRBD1 or TRBD2 (5 bases each). CDR3: CAWSGGNRNTGELFF. As DNA, the CDR3 is TGTGCCTGGAGTGGGGGGAACCGGAACACCGGGGAGCTGTTTTTT.